The 8 T cell receptor beta chains below come from one sample, sequenced in a study of CD8 T cells in Susac syndrome. cDNA came from around 0.5 to 1 ug RNA primed by random hexamers. TCRdb re-derived calls from the immunoSEQ multiplex PCR reads in MiXCR, one entry per CDR3 protein. The profile shows over 120,000 distinct CDR3 sequences, 95% of them singletons. The sample taken for sequencing was CD4+ T cells from PBMCs. The receptors were gathered from a human donor with Susac syndrome.

The chain uses TRBV30 and TRBJ2-7, with 10 positions matching TRBD1. Per germline, CDR1 GTSNPN and CDR2 SVGIG (reference sequence). This CDR3 is built from 12 residues. V lost 5 bases and J lost 7; bases outside the gene matches: 5. The CDR3 coding sequence is TGTGCCTGGGGTCGGACAGGGGGAGAGCAGTACTTC. It codes for CAWGRTGGEQYF.

This clonotype has only one observation. V and J are TRBV9 and TRBJ2-3, with 7 positions matching TRBD2. Germline assignment: CDR1 SGDLS and CDR2 YYNGEE. The CDR3 has 16 amino acids. After removal of 0 bases from V and 8 bases from J, the junction contained 12 bases not matched to a gene. DNA of the CDR3: TGTGCCAGCAGCGTAGACGTGGGAGCGGGGCGGGGTACGCAGTATTTT. Translated: CASSVDVGAGRGTQYF.

The V and J genes are TRBV19 and TRBJ2-3; D not certain. Germline V gives CDR1 LNHDA, CDR2 SQIVND (reference sequence). The CDR3 is made up of 14 amino acids. Trimming took 0 bases from V and 5 from J, leaving 9 bases between them. The DNA for the CDR3 is TGTGCCAGTAGTATAGATTCTCTCAGAGATACGCAGTATTTT. As protein: CASSIDSLRDTQYF.

On this clonotype: Here the CDR3 omits its conserved ending phenylalanine or tryptophan, so a read error is the likely source. It is unclear where the CDR3 begins or ends on the DNA, so no DNA is shown, and the CDR3 is as TCRdb lists it. The chain recombines TRBV27 with TRBJ2-1; the table's D call TRBD2 went unverified against the DNA. Counting both end residues, the CDR3 totals 9 amino acids. CDR1 and CDR2 from the germline V gene are MNHEY and SMNVEV (reference sequence). CDR3 in amino acids: CASSPRLVL.

This sequence joins TRBV29-1 and TRBJ2-5, with TRBD1 as a possible D gene (5 bases). The ends were cut back, 3 bases at V and 1 base at J, with 12 bases in the middle. The CDR3 totals 14 residues. Germline-derived CDR1 and CDR2 are SQVTM and ANQGSEA. CDR3 region: CSVDLTVTQETQYF. As DNA, the CDR3 is TGCAGCGTTGACCTGACAGTAACCCAAGAGACCCAGTACTTC.

This sequence joins TRBV3-1 and TRBJ1-5; D uncertain. The CDR3 is made up of 13 amino acids. Looked up from germline, CDR1 is LGHDT and CDR2 is YNNKEL (reference sequence). Trimming left V 6 bases short and J 4 bases short, with 10 bases between. DNA of the CDR3: TGTGCCAGCAGTCAGACACGAAATCAGCCCCAGCATTTT. Its protein product is CASSQTRNQPQHF.

The J gene is TRBJ2-5, the V gene TRBV9; no reliable D call. V was cut by 0 bases and J by 1 base, with 10 bases left in between. This CDR3 has 15 amino acids. Germline CDR1 is SGDLS and CDR2 is YYNGEE. DNA for the CDR3: TGTGCCAGCAGCGTAGGGACCCAATTCCAAGAGACCCAGTACTTC. Its translation is CASSVGTQFQETQYF.

The V gene is TRBV2, the J gene TRBJ2-7, with 8 bases aligning to TRBD2. V gave up 4 bases and J gave up 12 bases; unmatched junction bases: 8. The CDR3 extends over 12 amino acids. Germline CDR1 reads SNHLY; CDR2 reads FYNNEI. The CDR3 spells CASSVSDGGGYF. DNA for the CDR3: TGTGCCAGCAGTGTATCAGACGGGGGGGGGTACTTC. Variable domain in full (rest from reference TRBV2 and TRBJ2-7): EPEVTQTPSHQVTQMGQEVILRCVPISNHLYFYWYRQILGQKVEFLVSFYNNEISEKSEIFDDQFSVERPDGSNFTLKIRSTKLEDSAMYFCASSVSDGGGYFGPGTRLTVT.